Following are 32 T cell receptor beta chains from one sample sequenced in a study of shared clonotypes between healthy human individuals. Data came from immunoSEQ multiplex PCR; TCRdb stores just in-frame clones and leaves some out. Of hundreds of thousands of clones listed, 74% are singletons. Sample: memory CD4+ T cells sorted from blood. The subset here: CD45RA-negative fraction. These receptors originate from a woman aged 25 to 39 in good health.

This rearrangement joins TRBV5-1 to TRBJ2-2; D is undetermined. Per germline, CDR1 SGHRS and CDR2 YFSETQ. The length of the CDR3 is 14 residues. V was shortened by 7 bases and J by 4 bases, with 14 bases between the two germline ends. The CDR3 DNA reads as TGCGCCAGCTCTGAAGGTTTTGGCACCGGGGAGCTGTTTTTT. Protein sequence: CASSEGFGTGELFF.

This clone appeared a single time. The chain recombines TRBV11-2 with TRBJ2-7, with D maybe TRBD1 (6 bases). This CDR3 has 15 amino acids. Germline V gene data show CDR1 as SGHAT and CDR2 as FQNNGV. V was clipped by 4 bases and J by 2 bases, with 15 bases between them. The CDR3 DNA reads as TGTGCCAGCAGCTCAGGACAGTCAGAACCCTACGAGCAGTACTTC. Translating gives CASSSGQSEPYEQYF.

This clone was detected only once. The rearrangement uses TRBV7-3 and TRBJ2-7, with a possible D match to TRBD1 (6 bases). The germline V gene encodes CDR1 SGHTA and CDR2 FQGTGA. Trimming removed 3 bases from V and 2 bases from J, with 11 bases in between. The CDR3 runs to 14 residues. CDR3 DNA sequence: TGTGCCAGCAGCTTGCAGGGGCCCACCTACGAGCAGTACTTC. Translation: CASSLQGPTYEQYF.

This clone was recorded a few times. The chain combines TRBV19 with TRBJ2-3; D is possibly TRBD2 (7 bases). The V end was cut by 7 bases, the J end by 3 bases, with 14 bases between. Per germline, CDR1 LNHDA and CDR2 SQIVND (reference sequence). CDR3 length: 14 residues. In nucleotides, the CDR3 is TGTGCCAGTACCAAGGGGAGGGGGACAGATACGCAGTATTTT. Amino acid sequence: CASTKGRGTDTQYF.

The CDR3, as DNA: TGTGCCAGCAGTACAGGGGGGTCAGTGCTCACAGATACGCAGTATTTT. Translation gives CASSTGGSVLTDTQYF. The chain combines TRBV6-6 with TRBJ2-3, with TRBD1 matching over 8 bases. The CDR3 extends over 16 amino acids. V dropped 5 bases and J dropped 2; count of bases not matched to a gene: 9. From germline, CDR1 is MNHNY and CDR2 SVGAGI (reference sequence).

The chain couples TRBV5-5 to TRBJ2-1; D perhaps matches TRBD2 (6 bases). Germline V lookup: CDR1 SGHKS, CDR2 YYEKEE (reference sequence). The V end was cut by 0 bases, the J end by 4 bases, with 11 bases between. The CDR3 totals 15 residues. The CDR3 protein is CASSLVLAVYNEQFF. The DNA of the CDR3 is TGTGCCAGCAGCTTGGTATTAGCGGTATACAATGAGCAGTTCTTC.

V usage is TRBV7-6 and J usage is TRBJ2-1; D not certain. Trimming removed 6 bases from V and 7 bases from J, with 13 bases in between. The CDR3 consists of 13 residues. Looked up from germline, CDR1 is SGHVS and CDR2 is FNYEAQ. The CDR3 sequence: CASSRILGNEQFF. CDR3 bases: TGTGCCAGCAGTCGGATCCTGGGTAATGAGCAGTTCTTC.

This clone was recorded many times. The same CDR3 is also encoded by other DNA sequences in this sample. V and J are TRBV5-1 and TRBJ2-1; 8 nucleotides line up with TRBD2. Looked up from germline, CDR1 is SGHRS and CDR2 is YFSETQ. V lost 4 bases and J lost 4; bases outside the gene matches: 7. This CDR3 comprises 15 residues. CDR3 sequence: CASSPSSGGYNEQFF. As DNA, the CDR3 is TGCGCCAGCAGCCCCAGTTCGGGGGGGTACAATGAGCAGTTCTTC.

The chain is built from TRBV5-4 and TRBJ1-1; D is perhaps TRBD1 (6 bases). V was trimmed by 4 bases and J by 3 bases, leaving 10 bases between them. From germline, CDR1 is SGHNT and CDR2 YYREEE (reference sequence). The CDR3 is 13 amino acids. The CDR3 bases are TGTGCCAGCAGCGTGCAGGGGCACACTGAAGCTTTCTTT. Protein product: CASSVQGHTEAFF.

This chain connects TRBV4-1 to TRBJ1-3; D is uncertain. This CDR3 region has 15 residues. CDR1 is MGHRA and CDR2 is YSYEKL in the germline V gene. V was clipped by 0 bases and J by 0 bases, with 6 bases between them. The CDR3, as DNA: TGCGCCAGCAGCCAAGATGGTATCTCTGGAAACACCATATATTTT. It specifies CASSQDGISGNTIYF.

This clone was observed a handful of times. The chain links TRBV28 to TRBJ1-1; D perhaps matches TRBD1 (6 bases). CDR1 and CDR2 (germline): MDHEN, SYDVKM. The CDR3 is made up of 16 amino acids. The V gene lost 1 base and the J gene lost 5 bases, with 17 bases spanning the gap. CDR3: CASSLSGQGSRTEAFF. CDR3 bases: TGTGCCAGCAGTTTATCCGGGCAGGGGAGTAGGACTGAAGCTTTCTTT.

V usage is TRBV19 and J usage is TRBJ1-5, with D unresolved. This CDR3 is built from 14 residues. CDR1 LNHDA and CDR2 SQIVND come from the germline V gene (reference sequence). Trimming took 1 base from V and 4 from J, leaving 8 bases between them. The CDR3 spells CASSIGLLNQPQHF. CDR3 nucleotide sequence: TGTGCCAGTAGTATAGGGTTGTTAAATCAGCCCCAGCATTTT. Full variable domain (rest looked up from reference TRBV19 and TRBJ1-5): DGGITQSPKYLFRKEGQNVTLSCEQNLNHDAMYWYRQDPGQGLRLIYYSQIVNDFQKGDIAEGYSVSREKKESFPLTVTSAQKNPTAFYLCASSIGLLNQPQHFGDGTRLSIL.

This clone was found a few times. The same CDR3 can be traced to other DNA sequences in this sample. The genes are TRBV5-1 and TRBJ2-1; 7 bases line up with TRBD2. The CDR3 extends over 15 amino acids. Trimming at V came to 0 bases and at J to 4 bases, leaving 4 bases not matched to a gene. Germline values: CDR1 SGHRS, CDR2 YFSETQ. CDR3 sequence reads: CASSLDTGGYNEQFF. The DNA for the CDR3 is TGCGCCAGCAGCTTGGATACGGGAGGATACAATGAGCAGTTCTTC.

CDR3 protein: CASSLLAEETQYF. The CDR3 DNA sequence: TGTGCCAGCAGCTTATTAGCGGAAGAGACCCAGTACTTC. The J gene is TRBJ2-5, the V gene TRBV7-8; maybe TRBD2 (6 bases). Germline lookup yields CDR1 SGHVS and CDR2 FQNEAQ. Between the trimmed V and J ends, which lost 2 bases and 3 bases, there was a span of 7 bases. This CDR3 has 13 residues.

V gene TRBV7-3 combines with J gene TRBJ2-1, with D unclear. CDR3 size: 15 residues. Germline V CDR1 and CDR2: SGHTA, FQGTGA. Trimming cost V 6 bases and J 4 bases, with 16 bases left between them. The CDR3 DNA reads as TGTGCCAGCAGTTCCTCCCCCCAGGCGTACAATGAGCAGTTCTTC. This encodes CASSSSPQAYNEQFF.

This clone was observed once. A read error likely explains this, since a far larger clone differs by one base. The chain carries TRBV7-6 and TRBJ2-7; tentatively, D is TRBD2 (5 bases). Germline V gives CDR1 SGHVS, CDR2 FNYEAQ. The CDR3 contains 14 residues. V lost 6 bases and J 4 bases, leaving 16 bases between the germline ends. CDR3 loop: CASSASVGNYEQYF. For the CDR3, the DNA is TGTGCCAGCAGTGCTTCAGTCGGGAATTACGAGCAGTACTTC.

CDR3 region: CASSIGGHRETQYF. For the CDR3, the DNA is TGTGCCAGTAGTATAGGCGGCCATCGGGAGACCCAGTACTTC. The rearrangement joins TRBV19 to TRBJ2-5; unclear D gene. The germline V gene has CDR1 LNHDA and CDR2 SQIVND (reference sequence). Trimming shortened V by 1 base and J by 5 bases, and 11 bases separated the two germline ends. The CDR3 consists of 14 residues. Together with reference TRBV19 and TRBJ2-5, the CDR3 gives the full variable domain: DGGITQSPKYLFRKEGQNVTLSCEQNLNHDAMYWYRQDPGQGLRLIYYSQIVNDFQKGDIAEGYSVSREKKESFPLTVTSAQKNPTAFYLCASSIGGHRETQYFGPGTRLLVL.

The rearrangement links TRBV29-1 to TRBJ2-7, with D maybe TRBD2 (6 bases). The CDR3 spans 15 residues. Germline lookup yields CDR1 SQVTM and CDR2 ANQGSEA. Trimming removed 5 bases at V and 5 bases at J, with 22 bases between. The CDR3 loop is CSVPVGGTLVDEQYF. DNA for the CDR3: TGCAGCGTTCCTGTCGGCGGGACCCTTGTCGACGAGCAGTACTTC.

The chain combines TRBV4-1 with TRBJ2-7; D perhaps matches TRBD1 (5 bases). Per germline, CDR1 MGHRA and CDR2 YSYEKL. The CDR3 extends over 16 amino acids. The germline V and J ends were trimmed by 3 bases and 0 bases, with 15 bases remaining between them. Written as DNA, the CDR3 is TGCGCCAGCAGCCAGAGACATCAAGGGGCCTCCTACGAGCAGTACTTC. As protein: CASSQRHQGASYEQYF.

The rearrangement uses TRBV27 and TRBJ1-6; D is ambiguous. Germline values: CDR1 MNHEY, CDR2 SMNVEV (reference sequence). The CDR3 covers 17 residues. V lost 2 bases, J lost 0 bases, and 11 bases lay in between. The CDR3 nucleotides are TGTGCCAGCAGTTTAGAACGCCCGAGCTCCTATAATTCACCCCTCCACTTT. Encoded protein: CASSLERPSSYNSPLHF.

The chain links TRBV11-2 to TRBJ2-3; D perhaps matches TRBD2 (6 bases). The CDR3 has 17 residues. Germline V CDR1 and CDR2: SGHAT, FQNNGV. Trimming cost V 2 bases and J 3 bases, with 18 bases left between them. The CDR3 loop reads CASSLYAGGRSTDTQYF. The CDR3 DNA reads TGTGCCAGCAGCTTATACGCCGGTGGGAGGAGTACAGATACGCAGTATTTT.

The chain uses TRBV6-5 and TRBJ1-4, with D maybe TRBD1 (5 bases). The CDR3 loop spans 14 amino acids. CDR1 is MNHEY, CDR2 SVGAGI, per germline. Trimming cost V 8 bases and J 7 bases, with 17 bases left between them. In DNA form, the CDR3 reads TGTGCCAGCCGAAGTCCAGGGTTAGGTGAAAAACTGTTTTTT. Translating it yields CASRSPGLGEKLFF.

The chain links TRBV11-2 to TRBJ2-7, with D perhaps TRBD2 (5 bases). The V end lost 6 bases, the J end lost 2 bases, and 14 bases lay between the germline ends. Per germline, CDR1 SGHAT and CDR2 FQNNGV. This CDR3 comprises 14 residues. The CDR3 is CASSRTGITYEQYF. The CDR3 nucleotides are TGTGCCAGCAGTCGTACCGGGATAACCTACGAGCAGTACTTC.

The chain employs TRBV7-6 and TRBJ1-1; D call uncertain. Germline V gene data show CDR1 as SGHVS and CDR2 as FNYEAQ. This CDR3 spans 14 amino acids. V lost 1 base and J lost 0, with 6 bases in between. The CDR3 bases are TGTGCCAGCAGCTTAGATCTAATGAACACTGAAGCTTTCTTT. This gives the protein CASSLDLMNTEAFF.

This chain links TRBV11-3 with TRBJ2-2; perhaps D is TRBD1 or TRBD2 (6 bases each). The germline V and J ends were trimmed by 1 base and 8 bases, with 11 bases remaining between them. Germline V gene sequence: CDR1 SGHNT, CDR2 YENEEA. CDR3 length: 14 residues. The CDR3 reads CASSLVGGSGELFF. In DNA form, the CDR3 reads TGTGCCAGCAGCTTAGTCGGGGGCTCAGGGGAGCTGTTTTTT.

Worth noting for this clone: The sample contains more than one DNA sequence encoding this CDR3. This chain links TRBV28 with TRBJ2-1, with unresolved D. Germline CDR1 reads MDHEN; CDR2 reads SYDVKM. V was trimmed by 6 bases and J by 0 bases, leaving 12 bases between them. The CDR3 loop spans 15 amino acids. The CDR3 sequence is CASSPSGSSYNEQFF. CDR3 coding DNA: TGTGCCAGCAGCCCCTCTGGTAGCTCCTACAATGAGCAGTTCTTC.

This clone came up once. CDR3 nucleotide sequence: TGTGCCAGCAGCTTTCGGGCGGGAGAAAGAGCTAGGTTCTTC. Protein product: CASSFRAGERARFF. The V and J genes are TRBV5-6 and TRBJ2-1; the match to TRBD2 covers 7 bases. This CDR3 spans 14 amino acids. The trim removed 2 bases at V and 15 bases at J, leaving 14 bases unmatched. The germline V gene has CDR1 SGHDT and CDR2 YYEEEE. Looking up the rest from reference TRBV5-6 and TRBJ2-1 gives the full variable domain: DAGVTQSPTHLIKTRGQQVTLRCSPKSGHDTVSWYQQALGQGPQFIFQYYEEEERQRGNFPDRFSGHQFPNYSSELNVNALLLGDSALYLCASSFRAGERARFFGPGTRLTVL.

Of note for this clone: The same CDR3 also results from other DNA sequences found in this sample. The chain recombines TRBV20-1 with TRBJ2-5; D unresolved. Trimming cost V 5 bases and J 1 base, with 2 bases left between them. The germline CDR1 and CDR2 sequences are DFQATT and SNEGSKA (reference sequence). There are 10 residues in the CDR3. The CDR3 DNA reads as TGCAGTGCTCCCCAAGAGACCCAGTACTTC. Translation gives CSAPQETQYF.

The rearrangement joins TRBV4-2 to TRBJ1-3, with D possibly being TRBD1 (6 bases). The germline V and J ends were trimmed by 3 bases and 2 bases, with 17 bases remaining between them. Germline-derived CDR1 and CDR2 are LGHNA and YNFKEQ. The CDR3 loop spans 17 amino acids. The CDR3 DNA sequence: TGTGCCAGCAGCCAGATTCATGGGGGGGCAACTGGAAACACCATATATTTT. Protein product: CASSQIHGGATGNTIYF.

The chain uses TRBV18 and TRBJ2-1, with 8 bases identical to TRBD1. The CDR3 extends over 15 amino acids. CDR1 and CDR2 (germline): KGHSH, LQKENI. V was pared by 3 bases and J by 0 bases, with 1 base of the junction left unmatched. The CDR3, as DNA: TGTGCCAGCTCACCTGGACAGGGCTCCTACAATGAGCAGTTCTTC. It codes for CASSPGQGSYNEQFF.

The rearrangement joins TRBV5-1 to TRBJ2-7; 10 bases align to TRBD2. The CDR3 covers 16 residues. V shed 2 bases and J 0 bases; nucleotides not matched to a gene: 5. Germline V gene sequence: CDR1 SGHRS, CDR2 YFSETQ. The CDR3, as DNA: TGCGCCAGCAGCTTTACTAGCGGGACGAGCTCCTACGAGCAGTACTTC. It translates to CASSFTSGTSSYEQYF.

This chain connects TRBV28 to TRBJ1-2; D is unresolved. The CDR3 sequence is 13 residues long. The V end lost 6 bases, the J end lost 6 bases, and 14 bases lay between the germline ends. CDR1 is MDHEN and CDR2 is SYDVKM in the germline V gene. As DNA, the CDR3 is TGTGCCAGCAGCCCTGGAGGGCCTGATGGCTACACCTTC. This translates into CASSPGGPDGYTF.